This record concerns one T cell receptor (beta chain) sequence. Antigen unknown. TCRdb reanalysed the 5' RACE reads using MiXCR and keeps one entry per CDR3 protein. This sample has 600,000 to 850,000 distinct CDR3 sequences, with roughly 18% found just once. The sample originates from a study of identical twins. Study results and caveats: Cord blood beta clonotypes present at high abundance carried fewer insertions; no such pattern appeared in memory repertoires.

Trimming cost V 5 bases and J 5 bases, with 12 bases left between them. The CDR3 runs to 13 residues. These data were also reused for a study on T cells expressing NK-cell markers. From that study: Sequenced donors, eight in total, included seven who were HCMV-seropositive and one who was seronegative.

This TCR was recovered from a young woman in good health. This rearrangement joins TRBV12-3 or TRBV12-4 to TRBJ2-5; unclear D gene. The sequenced sample was PBMCs. The CDR3 DNA sequence: TGTGCCAGCAGTCTTCACGGCTGGGAGACCCAGTACTTC. Protein: CASSLHGWETQYF.